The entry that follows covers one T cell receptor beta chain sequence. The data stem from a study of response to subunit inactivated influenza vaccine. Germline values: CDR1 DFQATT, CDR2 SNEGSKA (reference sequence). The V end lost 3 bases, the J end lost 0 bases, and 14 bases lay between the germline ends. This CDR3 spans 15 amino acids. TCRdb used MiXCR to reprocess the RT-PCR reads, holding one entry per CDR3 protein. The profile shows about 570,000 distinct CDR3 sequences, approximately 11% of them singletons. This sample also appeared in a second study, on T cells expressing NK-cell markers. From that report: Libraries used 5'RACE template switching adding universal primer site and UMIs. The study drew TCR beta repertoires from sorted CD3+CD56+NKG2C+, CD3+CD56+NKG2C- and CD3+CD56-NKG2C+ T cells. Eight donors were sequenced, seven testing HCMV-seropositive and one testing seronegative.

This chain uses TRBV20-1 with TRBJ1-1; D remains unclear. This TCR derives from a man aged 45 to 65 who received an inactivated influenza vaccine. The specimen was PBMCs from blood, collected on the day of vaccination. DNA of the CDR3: TGCAGTGCTAGGCTGACACGTAGTATGAACACTGAAGCTTTCTTT. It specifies CSARLTRSMNTEAFF.